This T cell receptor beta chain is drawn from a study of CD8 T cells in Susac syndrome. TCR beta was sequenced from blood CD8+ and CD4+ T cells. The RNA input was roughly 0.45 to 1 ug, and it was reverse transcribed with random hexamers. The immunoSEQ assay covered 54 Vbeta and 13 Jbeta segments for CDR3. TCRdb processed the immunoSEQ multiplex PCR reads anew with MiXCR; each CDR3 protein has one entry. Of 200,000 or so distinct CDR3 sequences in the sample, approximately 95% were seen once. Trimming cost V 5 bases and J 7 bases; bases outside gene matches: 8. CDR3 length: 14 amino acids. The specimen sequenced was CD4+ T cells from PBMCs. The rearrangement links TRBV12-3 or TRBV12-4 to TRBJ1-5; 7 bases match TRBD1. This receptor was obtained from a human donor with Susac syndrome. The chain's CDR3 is CASSHRGSGQPQHF. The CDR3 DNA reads TGTGCCAGCAGTCACAGGGGTTCGGGGCAGCCCCAGCATTTT.